The T cell receptor (beta chain) under discussion was sequenced for a study of breast tumors, draining lymph nodes, adjacent tissues. Study-level results: Data only fit, rather than demonstrated, lymph node origin of most tumor T cells. Luminal-like breast cancer showed significantly greater tumor-nontumor repertoire similarity than basal-like breast cancer did. Tumor repertoires ranked between lymph nodes and nontumor tissue in diversity, with V and J gene preferences. Findings are consistent with lymph node origin and intratumoral expansion of most tumor T cells.

This clonotype occurred many times. Its antigen is unknown. TCRdb re-called the multiplex PCR reads through MiXCR, storing one row per CDR3 protein. The table has some 150,000 distinct CDR3 sequences, 30% to 40% seen once; the top ten hold approximately 3.9%. The CDR3 contains 9 residues. Trimming took 3 bases from V and 7 from J, leaving 3 bases between them. Germline loops: CDR1 SQVTM, CDR2 ANQGSEA. Axillary draining lymph nodes of breast cancer patients supplied the node samples. The TCR originated in a female donor with breast cancer. Some clones in this sample may be carry-over from other donors' samples. The sequenced sample consisted of axillary lymph node tissue. The V gene is TRBV29-1, the J gene TRBJ1-2, with D unresolved. CDR3 nucleotides: TGCAGCGTTGACGTTGGCTACACCTTC. Its protein product is CSVDVGYTF.